The T cell receptor (beta chain) described here comes from a study of spatial heterogeneity in lung cancer. Study-level results: Tumor mutation count correlated with how many alpha and beta TCRs expanded intratumorally.

This clonotype was observed a handful of times. What it recognizes is unknown. TCRdb ran MiXCR on the 5' RACE reads and lists one entry per CDR3 protein. The table includes about 17,000 distinct CDR3 sequences, approximately 6.2% detected once. The time point is: sample taken at primary tumor resection. The input for sequencing was lung tumor tissue, taken at surgery. The sequence came from a male donor with early-stage non-small cell lung cancer.

The DNA of the CDR3 is TGTGCCAGCAGCGATACAATTAAACGACAGCCCTACCAAGAGACCCAGTACTTC. Protein product: CASSDTIKRQPYQETQYF. The rearrangement links TRBV6-1 to TRBJ2-5; D is possibly TRBD1 (5 bases). Germline V gene lookup returns CDR1 MNHNS and CDR2 SASEGT. Trimming removed 6 bases at V and 0 bases at J, with 23 bases between. The CDR3 spans 18 residues.